The 6 T cell receptor beta chains given below trace back to one sample, sequenced in a study of siplizumab effects on memory and regulatory T cells. Only in-frame clones appear in the TCRdb table, and some are missing; sequencing was by immunoSEQ multiplex PCR. The table includes some 97,000 clones, 92% detected once. The sample taken for sequencing was Tregs sorted from blood. The source of these receptors is a human donor in good health.

The chain uses TRBV30 and TRBJ1-1; D call uncertain. The V gene's germline CDR1 is GTSNPN and CDR2 SVGIG (reference sequence). This CDR3 has 15 amino acids. Trimming shortened V by 0 bases and J by 0 bases, and 11 bases separated the two germline ends. The CDR3 region is CAWSVGLGLNTEAFF. CDR3 in DNA: TGTGCCTGGAGTGTCGGCTTAGGGTTGAACACTGAAGCTTTCTTT.

This chain connects TRBV5-1 to TRBJ2-5; TRBD1 aligns across 8 bases. The DNA end is more similar to TRBJ2-7, so the J call may be wrong. The CDR3 totals 16 residues. Germline V lookup: CDR1 SGHRS, CDR2 YFSETQ. The CDR3 sequence: CASSLALTGVSYEQYF. CDR3 in DNA: TGCGCCAGCAGCTTGGCCTTGACAGGGGTGTCCTACGAGCAGTACTTC.

The rearrangement links TRBV7-2 to TRBJ2-1, with a tentative D call TRBD2 (6 bases). In germline, CDR1 is SGHTA, CDR2 FQGNSA. V lost 4 bases, J lost 0 bases, and 10 bases lay in between. The CDR3 has 15 residues. As DNA, the CDR3 is TGTGCCAGCAGCTCCTCGCGGGACTCCTACAATGAGCAGTTCTTC. Its translation: CASSSSRDSYNEQFF.

This chain connects TRBV7-3 to TRBJ2-3, with D possibly matching TRBD2 (6 bases). The germline V gene has CDR1 SGHTA and CDR2 FQGTGA. V was pared by 5 bases and J by 6 bases, with 15 bases between. The CDR3 consists of 14 residues. The CDR3 nucleotides read TGTGCCAGCAGCCCAATTGGTGGGAGGGATACGCAGTATTTT. This translates into CASSPIGGRDTQYF.

This clone is a singleton in its sample. This chain joins TRBV29-1 and TRBJ2-7; D remains ambiguous. The CDR3 covers 9 residues. Germline values: CDR1 SQVTM, CDR2 ANQGSEA. Between the trimmed V and J ends, which lost 8 bases and 4 bases, there was a span of 6 bases. The CDR3 reads CSHRYEQYF. The CDR3 DNA is TGCAGCCACCGGTACGAGCAGTACTTC.

This chain joins TRBV9 and TRBJ1-5; TRBD1 matches 9 bases. CDR1 SGDLS and CDR2 YYNGEE come from the germline V gene. The CDR3 loop spans 14 amino acids. After removal of 10 bases from V and 3 bases from J, the junction contained 8 bases not matched to a gene. The CDR3 DNA reads TGTGCCGGACCAGGGGACAGGGTCAATCAGCCCCAGCATTTT. Its translation is CAGPGDRVNQPQHF.